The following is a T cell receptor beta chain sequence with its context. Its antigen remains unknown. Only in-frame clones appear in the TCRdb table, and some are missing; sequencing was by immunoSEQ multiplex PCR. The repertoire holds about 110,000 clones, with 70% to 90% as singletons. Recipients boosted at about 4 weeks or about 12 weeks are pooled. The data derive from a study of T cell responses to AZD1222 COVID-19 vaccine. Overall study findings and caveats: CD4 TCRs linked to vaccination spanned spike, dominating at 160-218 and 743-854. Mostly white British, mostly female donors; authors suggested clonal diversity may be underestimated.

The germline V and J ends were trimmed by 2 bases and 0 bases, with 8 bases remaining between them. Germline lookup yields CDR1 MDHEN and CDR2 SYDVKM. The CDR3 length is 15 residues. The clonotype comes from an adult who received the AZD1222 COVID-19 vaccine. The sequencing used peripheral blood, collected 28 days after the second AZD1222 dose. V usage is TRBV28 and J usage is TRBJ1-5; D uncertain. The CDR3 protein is CASSLEQVSNQPQHF. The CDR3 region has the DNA TGTGCCAGCAGTTTAGAGCAGGTTAGCAATCAGCCCCAGCATTTT.